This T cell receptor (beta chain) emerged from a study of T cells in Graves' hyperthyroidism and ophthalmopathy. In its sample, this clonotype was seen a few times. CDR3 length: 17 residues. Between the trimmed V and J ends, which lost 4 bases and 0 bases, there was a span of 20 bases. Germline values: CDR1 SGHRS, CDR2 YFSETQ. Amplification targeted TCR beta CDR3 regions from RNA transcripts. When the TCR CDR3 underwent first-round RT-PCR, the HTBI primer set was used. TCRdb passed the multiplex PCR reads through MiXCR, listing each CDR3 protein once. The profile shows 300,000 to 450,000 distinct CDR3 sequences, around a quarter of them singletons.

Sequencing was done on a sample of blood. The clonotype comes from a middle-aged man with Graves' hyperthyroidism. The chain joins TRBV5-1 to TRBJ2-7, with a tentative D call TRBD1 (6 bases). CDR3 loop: CASSIFRRGPLSYEQYF. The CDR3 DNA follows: TGCGCCAGCAGCATATTCCGCAGGGGCCCCCTCTCCTACGAGCAGTACTTC.